There are a few counts of the clone carrying this T cell receptor (beta chain). Antigen specificity is unknown. This sample is part of a study of post-analysis software for immune sequencing data. At the level of the study: There were relapsing-remitting, secondary progressive and progressive-relapsing multiple sclerosis among the disease courses included.

General observations from the study: Included in a set of roughly 5 TRBV segments more frequent in patients than controls were TRBV5-6, TRBV5-1 and TRBV20-1. Those with multiple sclerosis, the patient group, showed significantly lower normalized Chao1 diversity than controls.

This CDR3 region has 19 residues. CDR1 LNHNV and CDR2 YYDKDF come from the germline V gene (reference sequence). V gave up 1 base and J gave up 0 bases; unmatched junction bases: 13. Included in the TCR beta cDNA libraries were unique molecular identifiers. Using its own MiXCR run on the PCR reads, TCRdb lists one record per CDR3 protein. In the table there are roughly 430,000 distinct CDR3 sequences, approximately 38% of which are singletons. The sequence was obtained from a girl aged 2-10 years with multiple sclerosis. The V call is TRBV15, the J call TRBJ2-7; 9 bases are a match to TRBD2. The sample consisted of blood. The CDR3 coding sequence is TGTGCCACCAGCAGAGGTCTTCAGCTAGCGGGATGGGACTCCTACGAGCAGTACTTC. Amino acids: CATSRGLQLAGWDSYEQYF.